This T cell receptor (beta chain) was found in a study of patients and donors after allogeneic stem cell transplantation. TCRdb reanalysed the RT-PCR reads using MiXCR and keeps one entry per CDR3 protein. The table includes about 960,000 distinct CDR3 sequences, roughly 17% detected once. The V end lost 9 bases, the J end lost 3 bases, and 15 bases lay between the germline ends. CDR1 MNHNS and CDR2 SASEGT come from the germline V gene. The CDR3 runs to 13 residues. The specimen sequenced was blood, either unsorted or a sorted T cell fraction (not recorded which). The chain has TRBV6-1 and TRBJ2-7; a weak D match, TRBD2 (6 bases). This receptor was taken from a human donor who was either an allogeneic HSCT recipient or a stem cell or donor lymphocyte infusion donor (not recorded which). It is not recorded whose cells these are; they may come from a transplant donor. This CDR3 is CASYSDGGYEQYF. The CDR3 nucleotides read TGTGCCAGTTACTCGGACGGGGGCTACGAGCAGTACTTC.